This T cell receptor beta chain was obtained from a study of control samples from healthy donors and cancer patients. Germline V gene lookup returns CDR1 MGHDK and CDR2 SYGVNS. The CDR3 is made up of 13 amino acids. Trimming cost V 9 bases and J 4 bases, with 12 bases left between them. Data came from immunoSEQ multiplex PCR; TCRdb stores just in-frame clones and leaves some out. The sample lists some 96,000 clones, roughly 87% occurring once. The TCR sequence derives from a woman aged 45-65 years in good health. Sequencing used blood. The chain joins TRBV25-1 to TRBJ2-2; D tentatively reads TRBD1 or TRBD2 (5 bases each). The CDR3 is CASGTTVTGELFF. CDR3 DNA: TGTGCCAGTGGGACCACAGTCACCGGGGAGCTGTTTTTT.